The 11 T cell receptor beta chains listed next were all sequenced from one sample in a study of cytomegalovirus exposure and HLA in healthy donors. The PCR was carried out with 60 Vbeta primers and 13 Jbeta primers. The assay was immunoSEQ multiplex PCR, and TCRdb's table has in-frame clones only and misses some. This sample has under 250,000 clones, with about 72% found just once. Sequencing was done on a sample of PBMCs. The receptors were gathered from a male donor in good health and CMV-seronegative.

The DNA of the CDR3 is TGTGCCAGCAGTTACCAGGGTGTACGGGAGACCCAGTACTTC. This sequence encodes CASSYQGVRETQYF. V usage is TRBV27 and J usage is TRBJ2-5; possibly TRBD1 for D (5 bases). The V end lost 4 bases, the J end lost 5 bases, and 14 bases lay between the germline ends. Germline V gives CDR1 MNHEY, CDR2 SMNVEV (reference sequence). The CDR3 extends over 14 amino acids.

This chain connects TRBV5-1 to TRBJ1-1; D is perhaps TRBD1 (5 bases). The CDR3 contains 19 residues. Germline CDR1 is SGHRS and CDR2 is YFSETQ. V was pared by 0 bases and J by 3 bases, with 24 bases between. The CDR3 is CASSLAGGGGKGRYTEAFF. As DNA, the CDR3 is TGCGCCAGCAGCTTGGCCGGAGGTGGGGGGAAGGGCCGGTACACTGAAGCTTTCTTT. Based on the CDR3 plus reference TRBV5-1 and TRBJ1-1, the full variable domain is KAGVTQTPRYLIKTRGQQVTLSCSPISGHRSVSWYQQTPGQGLQFLFEYFSETQRNKGNFPGRFSGRQFSNSRSEMNVSTLELGDSALYLCASSLAGGGGKGRYTEAFFGQGTRLTVV.

This chain connects TRBV5-1 to TRBJ2-2; 9 nucleotides match TRBD1. The CDR3 has 15 amino acids. Trimming at V came to 2 bases and at J to 5 bases, leaving 4 bases not matched to a gene. From germline, CDR1 is SGHRS and CDR2 YFSETQ. This chain's CDR3 is CASSLQGALTGELFF. The CDR3 region has the DNA TGCGCCAGCAGCTTACAGGGGGCCCTAACCGGGGAGCTGTTTTTT. Using reference TRBV5-1 and TRBJ2-2 for the parts outside the CDR3, the full variable domain is KAGVTQTPRYLIKTRGQQVTLSCSPISGHRSVSWYQQTPGQGLQFLFEYFSETQRNKGNFPGRFSGRQFSNSRSEMNVSTLELGDSALYLCASSLQGALTGELFFGEGSRLTVL.

The count of this clone is one. J is TRBJ2-2 and V is TRBV19, with D possibly TRBD1 on 6 matching bases. Germline lookup yields CDR1 LNHDA and CDR2 SQIVND (reference sequence). The germline V and J ends were trimmed by 9 bases and 5 bases, with 7 bases remaining between them. CDR3 length: 11 amino acids. The CDR3, as DNA: TGTGCCAGCCAGGGGACCGGGGAGCTGTTTTTT. This encodes CASQGTGELFF.

The V and J genes are TRBV30 and TRBJ2-5; TRBD1 agrees at 7 bases. The CDR3 is 14 residues long. The germline CDR1 and CDR2 sequences are GTSNPN and SVGIG (reference sequence). Losses at the gene ends were 2 bases for V and 1 base for J; bases not matched to a gene: 4. The CDR3 DNA reads TGTGCCTGGAGTTTGACAGGGACCCAAGAGACCCAGTACTTC. Translated: CAWSLTGTQETQYF.

The sample holds one count of this clone. The CDR3 here is CASSLAGTNYNEQFF. CDR3 in DNA: TGCGCCAGCAGCTTGGCCGGGACTAACTACAATGAGCAGTTCTTC. This chain connects TRBV5-1 to TRBJ2-1; 7 bases align to TRBD2. This CDR3 is built from 15 residues. CDR1 is SGHRS and CDR2 is YFSETQ in the germline V gene. The junction had 3 bases not matched to a gene; V was cut back by 0 bases and J by 3 bases.

The rearrangement uses TRBV7-8 and TRBJ1-2, with TRBD1 matching 12 bases. Germline CDR1 SGHVS, CDR2 FQNEAQ. The CDR3 is made up of 18 amino acids. The J segment lost 8 bases and the V segment lost 5 bases, leaving 18 bases of the junction unmatched. For the CDR3, the DNA is TGTGCCAGCAGCGCAGCTCATACTCCGGGACAGGGGGCTACGGGCTACACCTTC. Translating it yields CASSAAHTPGQGATGYTF.

The rearrangement uses TRBV7-2 and TRBJ1-6; D perhaps matches TRBD1 (5 bases). The V gene's germline CDR1 is SGHTA and CDR2 FQGNSA. V was cut by 2 bases and J by 7 bases, with 12 bases left in between. The CDR3 runs 15 residues. The CDR3 DNA follows: TGTGCCAGCAGCTTATCAGGGACTCCAAATTCACCCCTCCACTTT. This translates into CASSLSGTPNSPLHF.

The chain recombines TRBV6-5 with TRBJ1-6, with TRBD1 matching 8 bases. V gave up 4 bases and J gave up 8 bases; unmatched junction bases: 4. Germline V lookup: CDR1 MNHEY, CDR2 SVGAGI. The CDR3 is made up of 14 amino acids. The CDR3 nucleotides read TGTGCCAGCAGTTCCGACAGGGGATATTCACCCCTCCACTTT. Translation gives CASSSDRGYSPLHF.

The chain has TRBV19 and TRBJ2-7, with D possibly matching TRBD1 (6 bases). The V end was cut by 2 bases, the J end by 2 bases, with 7 bases between. Looked up from germline, CDR1 is LNHDA and CDR2 is SQIVND (reference sequence). The CDR3 runs to 13 residues. CDR3 DNA sequence: TGTGCCAGTAGTATAACAGGGACCTACGAGCAGTACTTC. It yields the protein CASSITGTYEQYF.

The genes are TRBV29-1 and TRBJ2-5, with a weak D call TRBD1 (6 bases). TRBJ2-7 matches the DNA end more closely, so the J call is doubtful. The germline gives CDR1 SQVTM, CDR2 ANQGSEA. The CDR3 is 12 residues long. CDR3 residues: CSVEEGAYEQYF. DNA of the CDR3: TGCAGCGTTGAAGAGGGGGCTTACGAGCAGTACTTC.